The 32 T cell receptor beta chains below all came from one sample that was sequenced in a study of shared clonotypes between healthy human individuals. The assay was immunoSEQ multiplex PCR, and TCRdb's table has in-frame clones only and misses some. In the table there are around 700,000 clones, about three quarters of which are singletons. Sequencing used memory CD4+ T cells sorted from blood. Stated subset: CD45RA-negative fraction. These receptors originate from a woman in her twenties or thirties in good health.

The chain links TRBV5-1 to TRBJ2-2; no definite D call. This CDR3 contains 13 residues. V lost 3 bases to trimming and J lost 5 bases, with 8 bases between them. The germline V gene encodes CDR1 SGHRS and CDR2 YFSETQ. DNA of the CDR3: TGCGCCAGCAGCTCCGACGTGACCGGGGAGCTGTTTTTT. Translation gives CASSSDVTGELFF. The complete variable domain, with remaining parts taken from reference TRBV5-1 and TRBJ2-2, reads KAGVTQTPRYLIKTRGQQVTLSCSPISGHRSVSWYQQTPGQGLQFLFEYFSETQRNKGNFPGRFSGRQFSNSRSEMNVSTLELGDSALYLCASSSDVTGELFFGEGSRLTVL.

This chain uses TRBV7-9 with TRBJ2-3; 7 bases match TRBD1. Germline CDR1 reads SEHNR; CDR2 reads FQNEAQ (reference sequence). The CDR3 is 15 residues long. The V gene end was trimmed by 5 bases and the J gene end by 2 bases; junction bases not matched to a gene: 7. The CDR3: CASSHTQGSTDTQYF. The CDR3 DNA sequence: TGTGCCAGCAGCCATACACAGGGGTCCACAGATACGCAGTATTTT.

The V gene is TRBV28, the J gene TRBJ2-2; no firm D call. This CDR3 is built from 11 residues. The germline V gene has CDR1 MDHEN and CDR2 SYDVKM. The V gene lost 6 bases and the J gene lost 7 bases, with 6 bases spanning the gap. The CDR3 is CASRRNGELFF. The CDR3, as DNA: TGTGCCAGCAGAAGAAACGGGGAGCTGTTTTTT.

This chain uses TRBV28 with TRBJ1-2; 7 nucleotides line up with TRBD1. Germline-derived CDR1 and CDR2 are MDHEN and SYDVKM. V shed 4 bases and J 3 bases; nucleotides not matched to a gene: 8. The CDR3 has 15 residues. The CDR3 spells CASSSDGTADYGYTF. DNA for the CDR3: TGTGCCAGCAGTTCCGATGGGACAGCAGACTATGGCTACACCTTC.

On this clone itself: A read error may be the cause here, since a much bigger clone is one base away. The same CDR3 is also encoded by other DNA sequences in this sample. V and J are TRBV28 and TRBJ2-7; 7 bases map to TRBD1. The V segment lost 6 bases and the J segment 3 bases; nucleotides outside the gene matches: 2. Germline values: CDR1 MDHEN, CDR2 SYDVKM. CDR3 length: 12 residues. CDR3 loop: CASRGQSYEQYF. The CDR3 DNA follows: TGTGCCAGCAGGGGACAGAGCTACGAGCAGTACTTC.

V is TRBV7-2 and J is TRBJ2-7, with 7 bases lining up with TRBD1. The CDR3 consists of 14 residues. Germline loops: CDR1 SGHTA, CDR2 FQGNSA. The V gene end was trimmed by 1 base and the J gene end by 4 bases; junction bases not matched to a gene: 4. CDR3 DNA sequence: TGTGCCAGCAGCTTAGTGGGACAGATGTACGAGCAGTACTTC. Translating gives CASSLVGQMYEQYF. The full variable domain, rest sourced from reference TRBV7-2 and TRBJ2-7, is GAGVSQSPSNKVTEKGKDVELRCDPISGHTALYWYRQSLGQGLEFLIYFQGNSAPDKSGLPSDRFSAERTGGSVSTLTIQRTQQEDSAVYLCASSLVGQMYEQYFGPGTRLTVT.

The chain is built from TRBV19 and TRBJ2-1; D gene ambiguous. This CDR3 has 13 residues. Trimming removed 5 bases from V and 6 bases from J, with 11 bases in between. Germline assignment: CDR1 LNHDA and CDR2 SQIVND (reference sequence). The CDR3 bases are TGTGCCAGTAGTCAGGCTCTCCTCAATGAGCAGTTCTTC. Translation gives CASSQALLNEQFF.

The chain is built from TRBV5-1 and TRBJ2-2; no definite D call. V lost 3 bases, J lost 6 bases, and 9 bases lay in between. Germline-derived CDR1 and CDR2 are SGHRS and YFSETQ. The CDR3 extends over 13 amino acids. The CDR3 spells CASSSAQAGELFF. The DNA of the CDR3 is TGCGCCAGCAGCTCCGCTCAGGCCGGGGAGCTGTTTTTT.

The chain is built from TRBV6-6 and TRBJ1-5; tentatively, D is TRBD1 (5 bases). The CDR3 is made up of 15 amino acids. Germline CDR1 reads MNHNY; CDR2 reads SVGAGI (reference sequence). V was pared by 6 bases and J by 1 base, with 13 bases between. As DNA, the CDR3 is TGTGCCAGCAGAGGGGCAGGGTCAAGCAATCAGCCCCAGCATTTT. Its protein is CASRGAGSSNQPQHF.

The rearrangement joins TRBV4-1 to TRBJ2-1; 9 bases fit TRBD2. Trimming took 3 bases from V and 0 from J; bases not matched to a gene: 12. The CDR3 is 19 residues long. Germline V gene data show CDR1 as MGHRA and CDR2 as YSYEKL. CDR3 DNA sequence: TGCGCCAGCAGCCACCAGGGACTAGCTGACCCGAGCTCCTACAATGAGCAGTTCTTC. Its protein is CASSHQGLADPSSYNEQFF.

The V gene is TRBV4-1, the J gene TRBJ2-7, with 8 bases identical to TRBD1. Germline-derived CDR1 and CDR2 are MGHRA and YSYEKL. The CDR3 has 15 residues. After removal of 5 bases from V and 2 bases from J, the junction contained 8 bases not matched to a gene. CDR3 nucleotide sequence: TGCGCCAGCAGCTCCCCTGTACAGGGGGCCTACGAGCAGTACTTC. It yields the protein CASSSPVQGAYEQYF.

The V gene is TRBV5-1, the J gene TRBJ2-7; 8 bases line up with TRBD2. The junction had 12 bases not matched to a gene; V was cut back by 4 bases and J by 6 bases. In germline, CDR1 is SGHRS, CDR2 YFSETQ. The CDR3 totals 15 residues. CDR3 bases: TGCGCCAGCAGCCTACTCCCGGGACTAGTAACCGAGCAGTACTTC. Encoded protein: CASSLLPGLVTEQYF.

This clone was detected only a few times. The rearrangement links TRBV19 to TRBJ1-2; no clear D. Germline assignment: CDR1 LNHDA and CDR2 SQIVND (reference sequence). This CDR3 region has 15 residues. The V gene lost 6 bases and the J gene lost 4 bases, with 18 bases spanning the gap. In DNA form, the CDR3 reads TGTGCCAGTAGCCTGGTGAAGGCGGGGAGCTATGGCTACACCTTC. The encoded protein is CASSLVKAGSYGYTF. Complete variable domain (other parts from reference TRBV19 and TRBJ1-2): DGGITQSPKYLFRKEGQNVTLSCEQNLNHDAMYWYRQDPGQGLRLIYYSQIVNDFQKGDIAEGYSVSREKKESFPLTVTSAQKNPTAFYLCASSLVKAGSYGYTFGSGTRLTVV.

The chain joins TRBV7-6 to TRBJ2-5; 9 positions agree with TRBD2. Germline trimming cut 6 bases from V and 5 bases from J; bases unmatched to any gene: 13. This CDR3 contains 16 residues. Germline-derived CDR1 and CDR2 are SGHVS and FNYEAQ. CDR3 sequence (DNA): TGTGCCAGCAGGTTGGCGGGAGGGCCGTCTGTGGAGACCCAGTACTTC. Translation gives CASRLAGGPSVETQYF.

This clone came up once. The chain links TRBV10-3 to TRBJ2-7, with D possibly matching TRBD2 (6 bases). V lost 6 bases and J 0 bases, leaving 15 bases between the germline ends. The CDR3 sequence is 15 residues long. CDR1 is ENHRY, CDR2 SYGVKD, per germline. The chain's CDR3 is CAISRSAGSSYEQYF. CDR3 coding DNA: TGTGCCATCAGCCGTAGTGCCGGGAGCTCCTACGAGCAGTACTTC.

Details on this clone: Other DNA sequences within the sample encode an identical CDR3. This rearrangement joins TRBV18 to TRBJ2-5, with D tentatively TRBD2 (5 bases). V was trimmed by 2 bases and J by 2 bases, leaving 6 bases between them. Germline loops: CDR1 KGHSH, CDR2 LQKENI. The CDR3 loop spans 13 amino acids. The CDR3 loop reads CASSPGGQETQYF. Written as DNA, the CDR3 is TGTGCCAGCTCACCAGGCGGGCAAGAGACCCAGTACTTC. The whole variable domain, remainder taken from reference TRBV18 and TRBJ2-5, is NAGVMQNPRHLVRRRGQEARLRCSPMKGHSHVYWYRQLPEEGLKFMVYLQKENIIDESGMPKERFSAEFPKEGPSILRIQQVVRGDSAAYFCASSPGGQETQYFGPGTRLLVL.

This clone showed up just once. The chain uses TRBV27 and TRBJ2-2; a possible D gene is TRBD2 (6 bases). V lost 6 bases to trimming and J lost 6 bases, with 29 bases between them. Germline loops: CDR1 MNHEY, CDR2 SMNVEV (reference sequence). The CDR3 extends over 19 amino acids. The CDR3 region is CASSKLRDSAFVAAGELFF. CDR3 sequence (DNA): TGTGCCAGCAGCAAGCTGAGGGACTCCGCCTTCGTAGCGGCCGGGGAGCTGTTTTTT.

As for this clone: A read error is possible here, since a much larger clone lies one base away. CDR3 amino acids: CASRKTGGNQPQHF. Written as DNA, the CDR3 is TGTGCCAGCAGGAAGACAGGGGGCAATCAGCCCCAGCATTTT. The chain has TRBV27 and TRBJ1-5, with 8 positions matching TRBD1. J lost 2 bases, V lost 6 bases, and 3 bases had no gene match. The CDR3 covers 14 residues. Germline CDR1 reads MNHEY; CDR2 reads SMNVEV (reference sequence).

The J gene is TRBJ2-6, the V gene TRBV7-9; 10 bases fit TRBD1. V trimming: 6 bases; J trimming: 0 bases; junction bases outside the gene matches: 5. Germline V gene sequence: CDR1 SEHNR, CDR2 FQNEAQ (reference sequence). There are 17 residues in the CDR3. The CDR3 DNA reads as TGTGCCAGCAGACCCGGGACAGGGGTCTCTGGGGCCAACGTCCTGACTTTC. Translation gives CASRPGTGVSGANVLTF.

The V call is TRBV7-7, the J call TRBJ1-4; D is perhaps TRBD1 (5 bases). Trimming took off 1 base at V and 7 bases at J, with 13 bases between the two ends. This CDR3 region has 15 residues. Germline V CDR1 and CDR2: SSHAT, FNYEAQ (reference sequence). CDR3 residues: CASSLGRGSGEKLFF. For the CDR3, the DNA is TGTGCCAGCAGCTTAGGCCGGGGGAGTGGTGAAAAACTGTTTTTT. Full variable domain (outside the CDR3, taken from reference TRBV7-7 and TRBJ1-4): GAGVSQSPRYKVTKRGQDVTLRCDPISSHATLYWYQQALGQGPEFLTYFNYEAQPDKSGLPSDRFSAERPEGSISTLTIQRTEQRDSAMYRCASSLGRGSGEKLFFGSGTQLSVL.

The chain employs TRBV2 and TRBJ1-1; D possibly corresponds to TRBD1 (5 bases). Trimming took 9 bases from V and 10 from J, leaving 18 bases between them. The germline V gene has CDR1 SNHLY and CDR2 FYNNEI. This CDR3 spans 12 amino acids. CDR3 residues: CARTTGGPGAFF. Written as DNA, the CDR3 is TGTGCCAGGACTACCGGGGGTCCAGGAGCTTTCTTT.

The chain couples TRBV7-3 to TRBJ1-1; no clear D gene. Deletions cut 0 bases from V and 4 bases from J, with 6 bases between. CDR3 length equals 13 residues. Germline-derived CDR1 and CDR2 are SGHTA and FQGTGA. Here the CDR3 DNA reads TGTGCCAGCAGCTTAACAACGGGCACTGAAGCTTTCTTT. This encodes CASSLTTGTEAFF.

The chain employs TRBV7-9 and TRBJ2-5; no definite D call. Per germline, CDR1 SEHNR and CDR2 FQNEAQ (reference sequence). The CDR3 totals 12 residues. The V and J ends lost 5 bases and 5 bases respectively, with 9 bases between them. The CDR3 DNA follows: TGTGCCAGCAGCCTTAATGCGGAGACCCAGTACTTC. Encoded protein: CASSLNAETQYF. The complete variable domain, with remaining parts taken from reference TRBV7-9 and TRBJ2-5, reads DTGVSQNPRHKITKRGQNVTFRCDPISEHNRLYWYRQTLGQGPEFLTYFQNEAQLEKSRLLSDRFSAERPKGSFSTLEIQRTEQGDSAMYLCASSLNAETQYFGPGTRLLVL.

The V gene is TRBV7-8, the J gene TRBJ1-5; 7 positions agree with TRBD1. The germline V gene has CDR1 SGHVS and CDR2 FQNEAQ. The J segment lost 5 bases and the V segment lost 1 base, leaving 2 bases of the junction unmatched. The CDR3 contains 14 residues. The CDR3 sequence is CASSLGTGYQPQHF. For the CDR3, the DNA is TGTGCCAGCAGCTTAGGGACAGGCTATCAGCCCCAGCATTTT.

The CDR3 nucleotides are TGCGCCAGCAGCAACAGGGGGCTTACCGGGGAGCTGTTTTTT. Protein: CASSNRGLTGELFF. The chain employs TRBV10-2 and TRBJ2-2, with 9 positions matching TRBD1. In germline, CDR1 is WSHSY, CDR2 SAAADI. Trimming cost V 6 bases and J 5 bases; bases outside gene matches: 4. The CDR3 consists of 14 residues.

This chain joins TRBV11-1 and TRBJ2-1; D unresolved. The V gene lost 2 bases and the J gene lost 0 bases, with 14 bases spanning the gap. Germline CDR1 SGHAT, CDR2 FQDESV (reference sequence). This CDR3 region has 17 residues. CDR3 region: CASSLLALGSSYNEQFF. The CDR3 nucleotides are TGTGCCAGCAGCTTATTGGCGCTCGGCAGCTCCTACAATGAGCAGTTCTTC.

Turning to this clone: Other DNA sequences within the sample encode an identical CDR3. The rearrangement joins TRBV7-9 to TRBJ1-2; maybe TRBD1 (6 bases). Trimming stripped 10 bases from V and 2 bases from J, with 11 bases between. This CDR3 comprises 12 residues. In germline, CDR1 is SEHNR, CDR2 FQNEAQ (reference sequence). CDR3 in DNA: TGTGCCACACTACAGGGAAACTATGGCTACACCTTC. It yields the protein CATLQGNYGYTF.

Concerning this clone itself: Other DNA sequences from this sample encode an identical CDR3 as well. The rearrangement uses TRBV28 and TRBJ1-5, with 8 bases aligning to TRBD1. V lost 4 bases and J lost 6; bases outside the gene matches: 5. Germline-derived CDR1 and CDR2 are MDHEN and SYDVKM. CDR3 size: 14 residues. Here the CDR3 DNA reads TGTGCCAGCAGTTCTGGACAGGGATCTCAGCCCCAGCATTTT. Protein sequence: CASSSGQGSQPQHF.

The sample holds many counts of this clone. CDR3 region: CASRNRGRPQHF. The DNA of the CDR3 is TGTGCCAGCAGGAACAGGGGGCGGCCCCAGCATTTT. The chain carries TRBV28 and TRBJ1-5; 9 nucleotides align to TRBD1. Germline-derived CDR1 and CDR2 are MDHEN and SYDVKM. V gave up 6 bases and J gave up 9 bases; unmatched junction bases: 3. The CDR3 totals 12 residues.

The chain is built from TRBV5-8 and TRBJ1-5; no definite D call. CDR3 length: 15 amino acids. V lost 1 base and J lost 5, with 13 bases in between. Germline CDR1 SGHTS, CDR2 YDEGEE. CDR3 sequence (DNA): TGTGCCAGCAGCTTGTTTGGGTCAGTTGATCAGCCCCAGCATTTT. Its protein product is CASSLFGSVDQPQHF.

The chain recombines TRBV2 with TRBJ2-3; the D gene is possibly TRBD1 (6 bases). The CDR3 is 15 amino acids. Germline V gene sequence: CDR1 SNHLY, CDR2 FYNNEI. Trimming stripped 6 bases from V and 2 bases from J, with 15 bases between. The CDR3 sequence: CASRTQGFITDTQYF. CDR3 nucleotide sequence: TGTGCCAGCAGAACACAGGGTTTTATCACAGATACGCAGTATTTT.

CDR3 residues: CASSQESGNEQFF. CDR3 DNA sequence: TGCGCCAGCAGCCAAGAAAGCGGCAATGAGCAGTTCTTC. The chain combines TRBV4-1 with TRBJ2-1; D may be TRBD2 (5 bases). V was trimmed by 0 bases and J by 6 bases, leaving 6 bases between them. The CDR3 runs to 13 residues. Germline V gives CDR1 MGHRA, CDR2 YSYEKL.